Sequencing of this TCR beta chain was carried out in a study of T cell changes during pregnancy in multiple sclerosis. The method was immunoSEQ multiplex PCR; TCRdb's version includes in-frame clones alone and lacks a portion of them. The sample shows 55,000 to 75,000 clones, around 91% of them seen only once. This CDR3 comprises 16 residues. V lost 0 bases and J lost 3; bases outside the gene matches: 8. Germline CDR1 SGHNT, CDR2 YYREEE (reference sequence). This TCR came from a female donor in good health, enrolled as a control in a pregnancy study. The chain has TRBV5-4 and TRBJ1-1, with TRBD1 identical over 7 bases. Sequencing was performed on peripheral blood, taken in the third trimester of pregnancy. The CDR3 DNA follows: TGTGCCAGCAGCTTGGGCCTGACAGGGTGGGACACTGAAGCTTTCTTT. It specifies CASSLGLTGWDTEAFF. Using reference TRBV5-4 and TRBJ1-1 for the parts outside the CDR3, the full variable domain is ETGVTQSPTHLIKTRGQQVTLRCSSQSGHNTVSWYQQALGQGPQFIFQYYREEENGRGNFPPRFSGLQFPNYSSELNVNALELDDSALYLCASSLGLTGWDTEAFFGQGTRLTVV.